One sample yielded the 2 T cell receptor delta chains listed below, sequenced in a study of γδ T cells in repeated Plasmodium falciparum infection. Bulk repertoires came from Vgamma9/Vdelta2+ or Vdelta2-negative gammadelta T cells flow-sorted from PBMC. TCRdb redid clone calling on the multiplex PCR reads using CATT. This table holds tens of thousands of delta-chain clones, approximately 0.92% found once. The source material was gamma-delta T cells from blood. The receptor source for this set is a pool of human donors (malaria-infected and uninfected, not separated).

In its sample, this clone was seen many times. This is likely an artifact of a read error, given a far larger clone one base away. Other nucleotide sequences in the sample specify the same CDR3. The chain is built from TRDV2 and TRDJ1; 7 nucleotides align to TRDD3. V dropped 6 bases and J dropped 1; count of bases not matched to a gene: 10. Germline V gene lookup returns CDR1 GEAIGNYY and CDR2 EKD. CDR3 length: 15 amino acids. CDR3 protein: CACNLGDIGTDKLIF. In nucleotides, the CDR3 is TGTGCCTGTAACCTAGGGGATATCGGCACCGATAAACTCATCTTT.

This clone was seen ten or more times. A far larger clone is one nucleotide away, so this likely arose from a read error. The same CDR3 is also encoded by other DNA sequences in this sample. The chain has TRDV2 and TRDJ1; 7 bases are a match to TRDD3. The trim removed 3 bases at V and 3 bases at J, leaving 9 bases unmatched. The CDR3 covers 15 residues. The germline gives CDR1 GEAIGNYY, CDR2 EKD. The CDR3 nucleotides read TGTGCCTGTGACGAGATGAGGGATACCCCCGATAAACTCATCTTT. Protein sequence: CACDEMRDTPDKLIF.